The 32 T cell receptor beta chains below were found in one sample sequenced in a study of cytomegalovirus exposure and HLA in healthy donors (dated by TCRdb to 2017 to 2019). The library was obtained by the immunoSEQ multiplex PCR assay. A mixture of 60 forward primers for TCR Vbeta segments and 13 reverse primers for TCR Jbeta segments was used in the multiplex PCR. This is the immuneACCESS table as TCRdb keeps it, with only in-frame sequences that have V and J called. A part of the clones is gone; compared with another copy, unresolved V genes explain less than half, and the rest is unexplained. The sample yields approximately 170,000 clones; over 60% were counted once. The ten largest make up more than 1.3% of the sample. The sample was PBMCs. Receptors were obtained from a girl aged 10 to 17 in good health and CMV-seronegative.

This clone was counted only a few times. In DNA form, the CDR3 reads TGCGCCAGCAGCCGGGACAGTGGTGATCAGCCCCAGCATTTT. As protein: CASSRDSGDQPQHF. The rearrangement links TRBV4-1 to TRBJ1-5, with 7 positions matching TRBD1. The CDR3 contains 14 residues. The trim removed 4 bases at V and 5 bases at J, leaving 5 bases unmatched. CDR1 and CDR2 from the germline V gene are MGHRA and YSYEKL.

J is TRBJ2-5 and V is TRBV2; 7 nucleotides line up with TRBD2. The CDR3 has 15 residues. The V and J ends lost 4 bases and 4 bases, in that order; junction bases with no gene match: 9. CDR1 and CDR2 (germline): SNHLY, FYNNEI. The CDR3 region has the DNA TGTGCCAGCAGTGGAGGGACTACCGAGATAGAGACCCAGTACTTC. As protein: CASSGGTTEIETQYF.

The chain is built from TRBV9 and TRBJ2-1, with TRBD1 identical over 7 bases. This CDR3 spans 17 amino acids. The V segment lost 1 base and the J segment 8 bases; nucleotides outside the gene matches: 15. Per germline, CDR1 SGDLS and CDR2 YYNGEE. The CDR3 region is CASSVIPGQSYLDEQFF. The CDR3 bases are TGTGCCAGCAGCGTAATCCCGGGACAGTCCTATCTCGATGAGCAGTTCTTC. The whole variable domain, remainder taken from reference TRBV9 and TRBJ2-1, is DSGVTQTPKHLITATGQRVTLRCSPRSGDLSVYWYQQSLDQGLQFLIQYYNGEERAKGNILERFSAQQFPDLHSELNLSSLELGDSALYFCASSVIPGQSYLDEQFFGPGTRLTVL.

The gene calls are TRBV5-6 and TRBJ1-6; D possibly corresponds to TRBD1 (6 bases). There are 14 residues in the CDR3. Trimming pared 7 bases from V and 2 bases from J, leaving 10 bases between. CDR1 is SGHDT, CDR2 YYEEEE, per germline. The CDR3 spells CASQQGPYNSPLHF. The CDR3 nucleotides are TGTGCCAGCCAACAGGGCCCCTATAATTCACCCCTCCACTTT.

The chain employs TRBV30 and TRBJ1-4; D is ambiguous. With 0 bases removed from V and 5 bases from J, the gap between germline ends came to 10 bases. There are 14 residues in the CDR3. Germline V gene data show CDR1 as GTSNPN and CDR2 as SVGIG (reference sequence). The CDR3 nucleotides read TGTGCCTGGAGTGTAGTGACGGGAAATGAAAAACTGTTTTTT. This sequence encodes CAWSVVTGNEKLFF.

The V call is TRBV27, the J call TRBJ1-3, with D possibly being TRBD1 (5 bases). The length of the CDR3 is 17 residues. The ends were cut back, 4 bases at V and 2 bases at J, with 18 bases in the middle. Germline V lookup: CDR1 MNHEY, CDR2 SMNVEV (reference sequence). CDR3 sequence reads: CASSSHPGSETGNTIYF. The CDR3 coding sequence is TGTGCCAGCAGTTCACACCCAGGGTCCGAGACTGGAAACACCATATATTTT.

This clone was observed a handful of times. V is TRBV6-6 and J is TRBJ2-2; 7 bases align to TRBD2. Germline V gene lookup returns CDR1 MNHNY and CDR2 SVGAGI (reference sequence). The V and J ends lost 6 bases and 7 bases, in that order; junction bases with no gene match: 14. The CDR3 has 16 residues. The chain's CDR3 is CASSLPRGGGSGELFF. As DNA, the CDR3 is TGTGCCAGCAGCTTGCCTCGCGGCGGGGGTAGCGGGGAGCTGTTTTTT.

CDR3 residues: CASSPWTPPRTEAFF. CDR3 nucleotides: TGTGCCAGCAGCCCTTGGACTCCCCCGCGAACTGAAGCTTTCTTT. V and J are TRBV7-8 and TRBJ1-1, with unresolved D. The CDR3 totals 15 residues. Germline V lookup: CDR1 SGHVS, CDR2 FQNEAQ. Trimming took off 5 bases at V and 5 bases at J, with 18 bases between the two ends. Full variable domain (remainder filled in from reference TRBV7-8 and TRBJ1-1): GAGVSQSPRYKVAKRGQDVALRCDPISGHVSLFWYQQALGQGPEFLTYFQNEAQLDKSGLPSDRFFAERPEGSVSTLKIQRTQQEDSAVYLCASSPWTPPRTEAFFGQGTRLTVV.

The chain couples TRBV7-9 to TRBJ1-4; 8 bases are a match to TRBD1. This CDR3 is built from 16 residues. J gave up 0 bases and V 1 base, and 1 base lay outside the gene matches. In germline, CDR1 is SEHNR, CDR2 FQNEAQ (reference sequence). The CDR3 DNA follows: TGTGCCAGCAGCTTAGAGGGACAGGCAACTAATGAAAAACTGTTTTTT. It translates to CASSLEGQATNEKLFF.

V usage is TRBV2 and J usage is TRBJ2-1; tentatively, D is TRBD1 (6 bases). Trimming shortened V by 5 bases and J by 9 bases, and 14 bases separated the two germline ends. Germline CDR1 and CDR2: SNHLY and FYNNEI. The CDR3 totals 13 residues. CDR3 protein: CASSKMADSEQFF. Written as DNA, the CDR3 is TGTGCCAGCAGTAAGATGGCGGACAGTGAGCAGTTCTTC.

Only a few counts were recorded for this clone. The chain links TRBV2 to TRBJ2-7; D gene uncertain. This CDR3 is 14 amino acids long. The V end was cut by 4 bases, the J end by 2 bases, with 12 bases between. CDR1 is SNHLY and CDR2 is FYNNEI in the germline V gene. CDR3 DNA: TGTGCCAGCAGTGTTTCCAGACTGCCCTACGAGCAGTACTTC. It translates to CASSVSRLPYEQYF.

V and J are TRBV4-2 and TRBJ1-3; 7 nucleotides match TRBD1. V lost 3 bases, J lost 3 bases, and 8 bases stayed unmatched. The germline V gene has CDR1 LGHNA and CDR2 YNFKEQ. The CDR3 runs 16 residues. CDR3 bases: TGTGCCAGCAGCCAGTCCAGGGGGTTTGGTGGAAACACCATATATTTT. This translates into CASSQSRGFGGNTIYF.

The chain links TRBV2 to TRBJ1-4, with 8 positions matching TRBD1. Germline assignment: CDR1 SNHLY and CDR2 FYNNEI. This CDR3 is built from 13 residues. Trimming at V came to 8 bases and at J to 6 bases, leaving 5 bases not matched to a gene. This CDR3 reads CASLGQGDEKLFF. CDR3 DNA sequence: TGTGCCAGCCTAGGACAGGGTGATGAAAAACTGTTTTTT.

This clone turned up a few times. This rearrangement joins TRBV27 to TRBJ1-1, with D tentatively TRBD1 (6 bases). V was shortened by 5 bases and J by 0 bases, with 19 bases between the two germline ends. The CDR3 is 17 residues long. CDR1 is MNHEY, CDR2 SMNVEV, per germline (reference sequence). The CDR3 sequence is CASSLFGGHGMNTEAFF. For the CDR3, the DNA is TGTGCCAGCAGTCTCTTCGGGGGGCATGGGATGAACACTGAAGCTTTCTTT.

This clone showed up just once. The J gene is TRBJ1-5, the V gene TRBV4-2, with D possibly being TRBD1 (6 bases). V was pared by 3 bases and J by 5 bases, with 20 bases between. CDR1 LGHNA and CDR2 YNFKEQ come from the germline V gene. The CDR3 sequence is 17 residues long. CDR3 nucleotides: TGTGCCAGCAGCCAGGCCCTACTACAGGGAGGGGATCAGCCCCAGCATTTT. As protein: CASSQALLQGGDQPQHF.

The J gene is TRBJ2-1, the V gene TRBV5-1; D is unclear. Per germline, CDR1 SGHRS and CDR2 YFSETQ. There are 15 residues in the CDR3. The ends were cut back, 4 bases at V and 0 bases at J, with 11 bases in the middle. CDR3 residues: CASSLSPLSYNEQFF. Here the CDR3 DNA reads TGCGCCAGCAGCCTAAGCCCCCTCTCCTACAATGAGCAGTTCTTC.

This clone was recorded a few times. This chain's CDR3 is CASSVTSGYNEQFF. The CDR3, as DNA: TGTGCCAGCAGCGTAACTTCAGGGTATAATGAGCAGTTCTTC. V gene TRBV7-9 combines with J gene TRBJ2-1; D possibly corresponds to TRBD1 (5 bases). Trimming took 5 bases from V and 7 from J, leaving 15 bases between them. CDR3 size: 14 residues. CDR1 and CDR2 (germline): SEHNR, FQNEAQ (reference sequence).

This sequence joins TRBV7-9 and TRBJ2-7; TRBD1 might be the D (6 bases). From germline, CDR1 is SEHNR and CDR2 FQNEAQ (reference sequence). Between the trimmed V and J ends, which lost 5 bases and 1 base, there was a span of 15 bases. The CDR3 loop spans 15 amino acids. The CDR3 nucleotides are TGTGCCAGCAGCCCCTCCGGGACATCATCCTACGAGCAGTACTTC. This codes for CASSPSGTSSYEQYF.

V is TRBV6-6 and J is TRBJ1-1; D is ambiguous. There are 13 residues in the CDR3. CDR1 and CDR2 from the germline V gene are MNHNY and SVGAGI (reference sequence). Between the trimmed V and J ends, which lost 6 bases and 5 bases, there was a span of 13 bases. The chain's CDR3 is CASREGTATEAFF. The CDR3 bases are TGTGCCAGCAGAGAGGGTACGGCGACTGAAGCTTTCTTT.

The CDR3 is CASSIRGGGYEQYF. The CDR3 DNA reads TGTGCCAGCAGCATCCGCGGGGGCGGCTACGAGCAGTACTTC. The chain has TRBV7-9 and TRBJ2-7; tentatively, D is TRBD2 (7 bases). V lost 5 bases to trimming and J lost 3 bases, with 14 bases between them. Looked up from germline, CDR1 is SEHNR and CDR2 is FQNEAQ (reference sequence). The CDR3 is made up of 14 amino acids.

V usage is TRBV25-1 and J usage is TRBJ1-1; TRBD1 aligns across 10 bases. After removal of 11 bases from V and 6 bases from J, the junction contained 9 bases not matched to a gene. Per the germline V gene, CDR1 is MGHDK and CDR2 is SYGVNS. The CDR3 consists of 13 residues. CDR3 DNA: TGTGCCGTACAGGGACAGGGGTACCCTGAAGCTTTCTTT. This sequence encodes CAVQGQGYPEAFF.

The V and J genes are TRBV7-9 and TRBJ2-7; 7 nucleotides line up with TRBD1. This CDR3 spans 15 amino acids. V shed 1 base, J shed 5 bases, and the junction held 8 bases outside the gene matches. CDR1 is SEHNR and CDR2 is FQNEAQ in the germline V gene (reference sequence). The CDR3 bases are TGTGCCAGCAGCTTAGGTCCAGGGGGTTACCACGAGCAGTACTTC. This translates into CASSLGPGGYHEQYF. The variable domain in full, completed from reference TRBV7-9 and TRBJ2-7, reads DTGVSQNPRHKITKRGQNVTFRCDPISEHNRLYWYRQTLGQGPEFLTYFQNEAQLEKSRLLSDRFSAERPKGSFSTLEIQRTEQGDSAMYLCASSLGPGGYHEQYFGPGTRLTVT.

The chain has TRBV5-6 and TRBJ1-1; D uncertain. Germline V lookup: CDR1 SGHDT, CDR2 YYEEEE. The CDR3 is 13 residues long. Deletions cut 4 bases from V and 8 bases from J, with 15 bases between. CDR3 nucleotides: TGTGCCAGCAGCATTATCGCCGCGCCCGAAGCTTTCTTT. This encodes CASSIIAAPEAFF.

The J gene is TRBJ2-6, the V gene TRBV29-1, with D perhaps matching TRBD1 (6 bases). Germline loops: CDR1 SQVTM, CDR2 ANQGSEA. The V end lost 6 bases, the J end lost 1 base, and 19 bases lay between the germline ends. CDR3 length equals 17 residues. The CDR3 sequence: CSVDGGSGDSGANVLTF. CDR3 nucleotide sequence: TGCAGCGTAGATGGGGGCTCTGGTGATTCTGGGGCCAACGTCCTGACTTTC.

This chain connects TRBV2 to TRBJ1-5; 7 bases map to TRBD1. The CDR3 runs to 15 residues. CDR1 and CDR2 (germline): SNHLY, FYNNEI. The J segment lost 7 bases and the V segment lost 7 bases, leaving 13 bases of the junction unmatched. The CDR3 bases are TGTGCCAGCAATATACAGGGGACTTTTAACCAGCCCCAGCATTTT. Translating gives CASNIQGTFNQPQHF.

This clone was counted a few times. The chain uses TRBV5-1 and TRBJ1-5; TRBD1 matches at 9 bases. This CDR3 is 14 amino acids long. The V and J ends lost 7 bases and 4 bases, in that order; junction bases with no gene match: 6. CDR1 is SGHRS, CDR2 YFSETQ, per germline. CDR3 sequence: CASLDRGQNQPQHF. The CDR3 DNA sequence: TGCGCCAGCTTGGACAGGGGACAAAATCAGCCCCAGCATTTT.

The CDR3 loop reads CASSTQGATGELFF. The CDR3 DNA reads TGCGCCAGCAGCACACAGGGGGCTACCGGGGAGCTGTTTTTT. The chain joins TRBV5-1 to TRBJ2-2; TRBD1 matches at 9 bases. The CDR3 length is 14 residues. J gave up 5 bases and V 4 bases, and 3 bases lay outside the gene matches. Germline V lookup: CDR1 SGHRS, CDR2 YFSETQ.

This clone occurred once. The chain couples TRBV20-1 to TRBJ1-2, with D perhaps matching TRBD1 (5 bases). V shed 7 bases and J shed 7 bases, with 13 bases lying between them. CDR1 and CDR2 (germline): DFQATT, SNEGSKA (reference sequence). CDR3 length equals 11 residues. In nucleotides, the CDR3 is TGCAGTGAGGGTTCTAGGGGTGGCTACACCTTC. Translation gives CSEGSRGGYTF.

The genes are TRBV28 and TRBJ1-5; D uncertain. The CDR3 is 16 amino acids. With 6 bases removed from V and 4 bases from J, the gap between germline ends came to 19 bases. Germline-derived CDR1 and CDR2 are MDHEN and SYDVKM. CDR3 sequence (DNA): TGTGCCAGCAGCCTCGTTACGGGGAGAGGGAATCAGCCCCAGCATTTT. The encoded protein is CASSLVTGRGNQPQHF.

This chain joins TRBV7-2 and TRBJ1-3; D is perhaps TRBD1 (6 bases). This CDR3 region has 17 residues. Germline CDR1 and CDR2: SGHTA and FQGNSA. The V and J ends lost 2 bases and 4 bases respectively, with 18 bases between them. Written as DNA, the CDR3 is TGTGCCAGCAGCTTAAACCCTACGGGGGGGCACGGAAACACCATATATTTT. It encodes CASSLNPTGGHGNTIYF.

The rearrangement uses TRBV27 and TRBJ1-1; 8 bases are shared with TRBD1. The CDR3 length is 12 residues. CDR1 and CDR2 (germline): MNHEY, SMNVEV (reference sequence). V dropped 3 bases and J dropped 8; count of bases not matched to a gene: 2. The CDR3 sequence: CASSFRTGEAFF. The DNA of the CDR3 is TGTGCCAGCAGTTTCCGGACAGGGGAAGCTTTCTTT.

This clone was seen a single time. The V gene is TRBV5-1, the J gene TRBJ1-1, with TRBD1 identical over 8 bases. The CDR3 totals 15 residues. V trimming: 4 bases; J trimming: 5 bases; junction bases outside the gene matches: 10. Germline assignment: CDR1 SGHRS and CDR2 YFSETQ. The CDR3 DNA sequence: TGCGCCAGCAGCGGACACCAACAGGGGGGGACTGAAGCTTTCTTT. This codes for CASSGHQQGGTEAFF.